The sample holds many counts of the clone carrying this TCR beta chain. Its specificity is unknown. This specimen comes from a study of T cell repertoires in cytomegalovirus infection. About the study: Public TCR beta signatures were indicative of both CMV infection and a matching HLA type.

Study-level results: The ex vivo response was dominated by HLA-C-restricted CMV-specific TCR beta clonotypes. CMV carriers with the relevant HLA were identified by cumulative public TCR beta family frequency.

Deletions cut 11 bases from V and 4 bases from J, with 12 bases between. Germline CDR1 and CDR2: SNHLY and FYNNEI. The CDR3 is 12 amino acids. Each CDR3 protein gets one entry after TCRdb re-called the reads with MiXCR. There are about 680,000 distinct CDR3 sequences in the sample; about 24% occur only once, and 7% to 9% lies in the top ten. The TCR was taken from a human donor in good health (CMV status not recorded). Some clones in this sample may be carry-over from other donors' samples. This sequence joins TRBV2 and TRBJ2-1; no clear D gene. The sample taken for sequencing was CD8+ T cells from PBMCs. The CDR3 here is CAPKSVYNEQFF. The CDR3 DNA sequence: TGTGCCCCCAAGTCGGTGTACAATGAGCAGTTCTTC. Using reference TRBV2 and TRBJ2-1 for the parts outside the CDR3, the full variable domain is EPEVTQTPSHQVTQMGQEVILRCVPISNHLYFYWYRQILGQKVEFLVSFYNNEISEKSEIFDDQFSVERPDGSNFTLKIRSTKLEDSAMYFCAPKSVYNEQFFGPGTRLTVL.